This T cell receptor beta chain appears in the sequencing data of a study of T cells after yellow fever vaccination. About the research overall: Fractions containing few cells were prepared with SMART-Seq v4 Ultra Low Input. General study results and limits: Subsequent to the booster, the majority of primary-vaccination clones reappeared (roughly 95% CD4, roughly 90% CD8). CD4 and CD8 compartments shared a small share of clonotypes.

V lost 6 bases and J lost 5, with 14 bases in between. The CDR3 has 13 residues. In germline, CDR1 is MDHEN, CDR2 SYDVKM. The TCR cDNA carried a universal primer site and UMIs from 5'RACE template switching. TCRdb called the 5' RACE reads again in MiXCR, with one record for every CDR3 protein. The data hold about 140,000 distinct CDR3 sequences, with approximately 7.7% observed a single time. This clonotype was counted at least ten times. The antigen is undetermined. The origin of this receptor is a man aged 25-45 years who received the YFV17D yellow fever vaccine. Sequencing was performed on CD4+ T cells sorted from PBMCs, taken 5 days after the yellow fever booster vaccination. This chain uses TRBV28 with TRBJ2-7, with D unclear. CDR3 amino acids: CASRPRQLHEQYF. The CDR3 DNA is TGTGCCAGCAGACCCAGACAATTACACGAGCAGTACTTC.